Listed below are T cell receptor beta chains from one sample, sequenced in a study of glioma-infiltrating T cells after dendritic cell vaccination. The repertoire was sequenced with immunoSEQ multiplex PCR; TCRdb's copy has only in-frame clones and lacks some. The data hold roughly 85,000 clones, with approximately 81% observed a single time. The sequencing here drew on blood, taken after dendritic cell vaccination. All receptors come from a human donor with glioblastoma. Each CDR3 is given without its conserved first and last residue. A D gene is named only where the DNA matches it firmly.

cdr3_length d_call j_call v_call cdr3_aa
13 TRBD1 TRBJ1-6 TRBV5-1 ASSLIGQGNSPLH
13 - TRBJ2-7 TRBV27 ASSLSSPGEYEQY
14 TRBD2 TRBJ2-3 TRBV5-6 ASSLTSGARTDTQY
13 TRBD2 TRBJ2-1 TRBV29-1 SVESTSGSVGEQF
17 TRBD2 TRBJ2-1 TRBV7-8 ASSRPISGNQSSYNEQF
14 - TRBJ2-7 TRBV4-2 ASSQGIAIQTYEQY
13 - TRBJ2-7 TRBV4-1 ASSQEEGRNYEQY
11 - TRBJ1-1 TRBV10-3 AISEERGTEAF
14 TRBD2 TRBJ2-7 TRBV18 ASSPPGTSGVYEQY
11 - TRBJ2-7 TRBV7-3 ASSFGGSYEQY
15 - TRBJ2-3 TRBV4-1 ASSRSPRGVSTDTQY
11 - TRBJ1-2 TRBV28 ASSLWTQGVYT
12 - TRBJ2-5 TRBV5-1 ASSGGQYQETQY
13 - TRBJ1-4 TRBV28 ASKVAGATNEKLF
10 - TRBJ2-3 TRBV5-4 ASSFGTDTQY
13 - TRBJ1-2 TRBV27 ASSLAGGGRYGYT
15 TRBD1 TRBJ2-7 TRBV6-1 ASSEAGTRTGAYEQY
11 - TRBJ1-1 TRBV2 ASSIGENTEAF
13 TRBD2 TRBJ2-5 TRBV28 ASSLGQTSSETQY
12 TRBD2 TRBJ2-7 TRBV6-5 ASSYLSGSGEQY
14 - TRBJ1-5 TRBV21-1 ASSATDSDSNQPQH
12 - - TRBV5-4 ASSAGTPRDEQY
11 TRBD2 TRBJ2-3 TRBV27 ASKETSGDTQY
15 TRBD1 TRBJ2-6 TRBV28 ASSWDRAGSGANVLT
11 - TRBJ2-7 TRBV2 ASNLRRESEQY
14 - TRBJ2-5 TRBV18 ASSPGTGTYQETQY
10 - TRBJ2-3 TRBV30 AWSRSSDTQY
9 - TRBJ2-7 TRBV6-5 ASSYGGQKY
14 TRBD1 TRBJ2-2 TRBV11-3 ASSAQQGLDTGELF
9 - TRBJ1-3 TRBV6-5 ASSYGNTIY
12 TRBD1 TRBJ2-5 TRBV18 ASSRTGGQETQY
16 TRBD1 TRBJ1-3 TRBV6-1 ASSEFRGTGSSGNTIY
10 - TRBJ2-2 TRBV19 ASPTGTGELF
12 TRBD1 TRBJ1-4 TRBV9 ASSIGQGAEKLF
12 - TRBJ1-2 TRBV9 ASSAQGTNYGYT
12 TRBD1 TRBJ2-1 TRBV25-1 ASSGRDRGHEQF
13 TRBD1 TRBJ1-1 TRBV6-5 ASSYGTGTFAEAF
14 TRBD2 TRBJ2-1 TRBV6-4 ASTPGAGENYNEQF
11 TRBD1 TRBJ2-7 TRBV5-6 ASSTGGSYEQY
10 - TRBJ2-4 TRBV4-3 ASSNTRALGY
9 - TRBJ1-2 TRBV18 ASTRGYGYT
9 - TRBJ2-3 TRBV2 ASSREDTQY
11 TRBD1 TRBJ1-4 TRBV29-1 SVSGGGNEKLF
11 - TRBJ1-2 TRBV29-1 SALEQGNYGYT
10 TRBD1 TRBJ1-2 TRBV4-3 ASSHQGDGYT
10 - TRBJ2-5 TRBV13 ASSREKRTQY
14 - TRBJ1-2 TRBV5-6 ASSLGTTGVLGGYT
9 - TRBJ2-5 TRBV20-1 SASAQETQY
10 - TRBJ1-1 TRBV6-6 ASSIVNTEAF
12 TRBD1 TRBJ2-1 TRBV30 AWSAGGVYNEQF
13 TRBD2 TRBJ2-2 TRBV7-6 ASGRGTSSTGELF